Detailed here is one T cell receptor (beta chain). These data originate in a study of blood T cell repertoires in COVID-19. The overall study: Acute and convalescent COVID-19 samples came from the United States, Italy and Spain. PBMCs, B-cell-depleted T cells, or T cells provided the cDNA or gDNA that made up the material.

Looked up from germline, CDR1 is WNHNN and CDR2 is SYGVQD (reference sequence). CDR3 length: 15 residues. The V and J ends lost 0 bases and 1 base respectively, with 9 bases between them. Source study methods: How many nucleated cells were present was estimated from reference gene primer amplification. This table comes from immunoSEQ multiplex PCR, and its TCRdb copy is limited to in-frame clones, with some not included. The DNA was the basis for D and trimming; V, J and clone size are from that table. The data show some 220,000 clones, 80% seen once. Specimen: peripheral blood. This clonotype was obtained from a woman in her 70s with acute or convalescent COVID-19. The chain uses TRBV10-1 and TRBJ1-1; D remains unclear. The CDR3 DNA is TGCGCCAGCAGTGAGTCAGCCTCTGGGAACACTGAAGCTTTCTTT. Amino acids: CASSESASGNTEAFF.